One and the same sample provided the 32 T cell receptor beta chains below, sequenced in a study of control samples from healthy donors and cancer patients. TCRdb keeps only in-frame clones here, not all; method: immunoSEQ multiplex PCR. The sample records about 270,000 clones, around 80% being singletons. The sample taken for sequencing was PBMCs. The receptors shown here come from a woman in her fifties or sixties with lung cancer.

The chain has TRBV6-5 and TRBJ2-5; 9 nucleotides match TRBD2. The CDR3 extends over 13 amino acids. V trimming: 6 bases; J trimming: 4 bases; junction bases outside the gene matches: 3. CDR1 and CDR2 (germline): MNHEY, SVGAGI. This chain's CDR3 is CASRRTSAETQYF. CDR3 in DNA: TGTGCCAGCAGACGGACTAGCGCAGAGACCCAGTACTTC.

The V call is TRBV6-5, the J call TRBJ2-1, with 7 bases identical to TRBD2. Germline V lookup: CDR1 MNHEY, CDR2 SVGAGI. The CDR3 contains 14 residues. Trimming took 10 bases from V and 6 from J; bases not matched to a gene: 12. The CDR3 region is CATHTVTSPNEQFF. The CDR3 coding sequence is TGTGCCACGCATACGGTGACTAGCCCCAATGAGCAGTTCTTC.

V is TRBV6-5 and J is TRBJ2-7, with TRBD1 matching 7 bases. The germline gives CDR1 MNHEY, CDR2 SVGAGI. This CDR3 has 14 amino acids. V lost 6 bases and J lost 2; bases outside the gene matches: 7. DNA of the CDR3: TGTGCCAGCAGGAGGGACAGAAAAACCTACGAGCAGTACTTC. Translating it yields CASRRDRKTYEQYF.

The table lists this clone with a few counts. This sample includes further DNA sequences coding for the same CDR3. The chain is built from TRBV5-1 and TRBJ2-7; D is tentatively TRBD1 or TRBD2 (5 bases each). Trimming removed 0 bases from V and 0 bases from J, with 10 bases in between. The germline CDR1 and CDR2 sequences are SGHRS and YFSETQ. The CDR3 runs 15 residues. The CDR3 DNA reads TGCGCCAGCAGCTTGGTAGCAGGGAGCTCCTACGAGCAGTACTTC. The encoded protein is CASSLVAGSSYEQYF.

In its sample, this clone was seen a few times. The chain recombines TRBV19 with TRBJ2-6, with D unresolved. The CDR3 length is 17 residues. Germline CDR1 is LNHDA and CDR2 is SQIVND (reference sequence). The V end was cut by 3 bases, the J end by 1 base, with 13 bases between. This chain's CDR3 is CASSIGLARSGANVLTF. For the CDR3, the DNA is TGTGCCAGTAGTATCGGGTTAGCAAGGTCTGGGGCCAACGTCCTGACTTTC.

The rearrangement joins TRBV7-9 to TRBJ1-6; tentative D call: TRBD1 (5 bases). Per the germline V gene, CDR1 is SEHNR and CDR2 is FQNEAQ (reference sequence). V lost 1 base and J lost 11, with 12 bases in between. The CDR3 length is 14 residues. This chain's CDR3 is CASSLGDQTPPLHF. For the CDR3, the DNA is TGTGCCAGCAGCTTAGGGGACCAAACTCCACCCCTCCACTTT.

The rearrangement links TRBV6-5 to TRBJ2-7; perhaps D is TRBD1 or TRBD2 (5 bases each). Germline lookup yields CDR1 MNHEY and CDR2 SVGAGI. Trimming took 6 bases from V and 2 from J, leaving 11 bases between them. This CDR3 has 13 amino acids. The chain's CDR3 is CASRDGAAYEQYF. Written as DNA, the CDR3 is TGTGCCAGCAGAGACGGGGCTGCCTACGAGCAGTACTTC.

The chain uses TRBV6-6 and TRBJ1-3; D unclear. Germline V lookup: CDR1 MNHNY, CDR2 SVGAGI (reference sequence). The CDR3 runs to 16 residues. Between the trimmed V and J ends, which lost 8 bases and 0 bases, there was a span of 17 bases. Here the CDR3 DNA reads TGTGCCAGCGGCCGTTTGGGCAGAAGCTCTGGAAACACCATATATTTT. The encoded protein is CASGRLGRSSGNTIYF.

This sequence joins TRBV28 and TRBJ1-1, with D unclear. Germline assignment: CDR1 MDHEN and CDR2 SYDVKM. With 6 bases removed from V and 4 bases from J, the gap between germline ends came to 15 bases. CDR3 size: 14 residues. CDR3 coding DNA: TGTGCCAGCAGGTTGAATGGTATGGTCACTGAAGCTTTCTTT. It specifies CASRLNGMVTEAFF.

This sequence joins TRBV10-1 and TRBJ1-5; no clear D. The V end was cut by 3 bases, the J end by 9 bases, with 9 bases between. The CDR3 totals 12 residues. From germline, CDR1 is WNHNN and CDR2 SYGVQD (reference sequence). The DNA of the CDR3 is TGCGCCAGCAGTGATCAGGACCGGCCCCAGCATTTT. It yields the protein CASSDQDRPQHF.

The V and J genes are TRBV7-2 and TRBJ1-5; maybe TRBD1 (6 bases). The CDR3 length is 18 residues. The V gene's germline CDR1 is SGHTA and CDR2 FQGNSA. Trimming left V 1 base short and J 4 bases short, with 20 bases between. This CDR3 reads CASSLDRLTGGPNQPQHF. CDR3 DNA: TGTGCCAGCAGCTTAGATCGTTTGACAGGAGGTCCTAATCAGCCCCAGCATTTT.

The CDR3 coding sequence is TGTGCCAGCAGTGAAGGCAGGGGGCCTTCTGGCTACACCTTC. Its protein is CASSEGRGPSGYTF. This chain uses TRBV2 with TRBJ1-2; 8 bases are shared with TRBD1. J lost 7 bases, V lost 1 base, and 5 bases had no gene match. The CDR3 runs to 14 residues. Looked up from germline, CDR1 is SNHLY and CDR2 is FYNNEI.

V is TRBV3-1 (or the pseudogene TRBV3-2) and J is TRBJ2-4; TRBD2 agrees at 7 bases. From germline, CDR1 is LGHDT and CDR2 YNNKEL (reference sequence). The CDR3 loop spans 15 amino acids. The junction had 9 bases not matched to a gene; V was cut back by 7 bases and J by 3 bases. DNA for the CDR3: TGTGCCAGCACCCTATCAGGCGGGGGCAAAAACATTCAGTACTTC. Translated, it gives CASTLSGGGKNIQYF.

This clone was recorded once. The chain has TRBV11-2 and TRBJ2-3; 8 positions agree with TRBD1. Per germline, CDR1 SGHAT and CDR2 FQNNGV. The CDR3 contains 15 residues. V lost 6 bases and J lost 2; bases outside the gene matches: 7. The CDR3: CASSQGTGVTDTQYF. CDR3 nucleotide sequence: TGTGCCAGCAGTCAAGGGACAGGAGTCACAGATACGCAGTATTTT.

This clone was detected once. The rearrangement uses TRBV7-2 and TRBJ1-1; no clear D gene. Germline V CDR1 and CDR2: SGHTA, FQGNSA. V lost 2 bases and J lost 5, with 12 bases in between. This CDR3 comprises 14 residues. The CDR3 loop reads CASSLYGGITEAFF. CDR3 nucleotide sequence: TGTGCCAGCAGCTTATATGGCGGAATAACTGAAGCTTTCTTT.

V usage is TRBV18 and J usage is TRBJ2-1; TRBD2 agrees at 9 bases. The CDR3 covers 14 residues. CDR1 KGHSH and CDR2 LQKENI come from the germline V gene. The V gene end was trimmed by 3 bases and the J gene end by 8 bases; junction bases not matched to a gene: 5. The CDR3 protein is CASSPSAGGYEQFF. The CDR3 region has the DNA TGTGCCAGCTCACCCTCCGCGGGAGGGTATGAGCAGTTCTTC. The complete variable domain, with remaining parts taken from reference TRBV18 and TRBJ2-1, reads NAGVMQNPRHLVRRRGQEARLRCSPMKGHSHVYWYRQLPEEGLKFMVYLQKENIIDESGMPKERFSAEFPKEGPSILRIQQVVRGDSAAYFCASSPSAGGYEQFFGPGTRLTVL.

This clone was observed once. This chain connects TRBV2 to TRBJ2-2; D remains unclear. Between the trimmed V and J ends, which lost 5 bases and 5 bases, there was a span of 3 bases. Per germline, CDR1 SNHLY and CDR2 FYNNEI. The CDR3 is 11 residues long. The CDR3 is CASSRTGELFF. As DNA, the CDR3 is TGTGCCAGCAGTCGGACCGGGGAGCTGTTTTTT. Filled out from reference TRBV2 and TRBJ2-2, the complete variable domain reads EPEVTQTPSHQVTQMGQEVILRCVPISNHLYFYWYRQILGQKVEFLVSFYNNEISEKSEIFDDQFSVERPDGSNFTLKIRSTKLEDSAMYFCASSRTGELFFGEGSRLTVL.

CDR3 DNA sequence: TGTGCCAGCAGCGTAGGGCAGGGGGTAGGGGCTCTCGAGCAGTACTTC. Protein sequence: CASSVGQGVGALEQYF. The genes are TRBV9 and TRBJ2-7, with 7 bases aligning to TRBD1. J was trimmed by 6 bases and V by 0 bases; bases with no gene match: 12. The CDR3 sequence is 16 residues long. Germline V gene lookup returns CDR1 SGDLS and CDR2 YYNGEE.

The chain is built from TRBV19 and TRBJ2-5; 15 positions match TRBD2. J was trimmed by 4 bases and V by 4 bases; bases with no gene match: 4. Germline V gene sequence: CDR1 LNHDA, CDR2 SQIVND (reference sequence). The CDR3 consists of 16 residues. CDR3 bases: TGTGCCAGTAGTACGGGACTAGCGGGGGGCGGAGAGACCCAGTACTTC. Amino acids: CASSTGLAGGGETQYF.

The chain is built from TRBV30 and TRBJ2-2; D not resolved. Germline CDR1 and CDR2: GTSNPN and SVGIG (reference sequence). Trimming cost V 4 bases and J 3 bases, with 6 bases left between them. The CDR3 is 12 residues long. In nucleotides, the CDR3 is TGTGCCTGGAAGGGTTACACCGGGGAGCTGTTTTTT. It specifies CAWKGYTGELFF.

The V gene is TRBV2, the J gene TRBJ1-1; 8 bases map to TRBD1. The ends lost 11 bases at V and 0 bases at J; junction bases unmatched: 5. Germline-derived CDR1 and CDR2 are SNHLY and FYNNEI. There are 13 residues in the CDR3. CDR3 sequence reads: CAGRTGMNTEAFF. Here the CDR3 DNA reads TGTGCCGGTCGGACAGGGATGAACACTGAAGCTTTCTTT.

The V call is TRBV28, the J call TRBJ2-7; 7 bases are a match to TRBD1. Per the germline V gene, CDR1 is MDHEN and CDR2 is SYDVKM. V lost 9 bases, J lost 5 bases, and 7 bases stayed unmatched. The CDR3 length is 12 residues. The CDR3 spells CASTGDVNEQYF. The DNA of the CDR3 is TGTGCCAGTACAGGGGACGTCAACGAGCAGTACTTC.

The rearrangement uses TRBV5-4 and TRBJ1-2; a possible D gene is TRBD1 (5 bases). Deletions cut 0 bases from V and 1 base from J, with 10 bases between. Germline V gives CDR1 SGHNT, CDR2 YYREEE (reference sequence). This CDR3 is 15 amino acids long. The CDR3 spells CASSLAWGVNYGYTF. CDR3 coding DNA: TGTGCCAGCAGCTTGGCGTGGGGGGTTAACTATGGCTACACCTTC.

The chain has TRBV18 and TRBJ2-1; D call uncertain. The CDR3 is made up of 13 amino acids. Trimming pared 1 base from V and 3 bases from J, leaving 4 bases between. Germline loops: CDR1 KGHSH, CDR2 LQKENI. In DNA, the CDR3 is TGTGCCAGCTCACCACAGGTCTACAATGAGCAGTTCTTC. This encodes CASSPQVYNEQFF.

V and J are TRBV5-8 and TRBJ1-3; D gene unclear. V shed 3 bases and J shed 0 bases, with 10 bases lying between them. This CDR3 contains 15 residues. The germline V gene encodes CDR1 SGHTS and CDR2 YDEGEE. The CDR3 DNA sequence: TGTGCCAGCAGCTCGCCGGGGAGCTCTGGAAACACCATATATTTT. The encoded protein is CASSSPGSSGNTIYF. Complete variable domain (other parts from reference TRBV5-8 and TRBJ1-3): EAGVTQSPTHLIKTRGQQATLRCSPISGHTSVYWYQQALGLGLQFLLWYDEGEERNRGNFPPRFSGRQFPNYSSELNVNALELEDSALYLCASSSPGSSGNTIYFGEGSWLTVV.

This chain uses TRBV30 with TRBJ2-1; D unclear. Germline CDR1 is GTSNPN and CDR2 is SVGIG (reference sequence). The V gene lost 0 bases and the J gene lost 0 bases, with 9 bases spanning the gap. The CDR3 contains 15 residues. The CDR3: CAWSVGSTSYNEQFF. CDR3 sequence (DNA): TGTGCCTGGAGTGTAGGTTCGACCTCCTACAATGAGCAGTTCTTC.

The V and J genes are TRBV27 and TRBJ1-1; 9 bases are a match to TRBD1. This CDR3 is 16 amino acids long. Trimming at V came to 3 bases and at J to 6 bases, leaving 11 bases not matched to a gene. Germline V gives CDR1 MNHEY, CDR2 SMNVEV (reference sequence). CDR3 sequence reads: CASSFSGQGGAAEAFF. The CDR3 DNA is TGTGCCAGCAGTTTTTCGGGACAGGGAGGGGCCGCTGAAGCTTTCTTT.

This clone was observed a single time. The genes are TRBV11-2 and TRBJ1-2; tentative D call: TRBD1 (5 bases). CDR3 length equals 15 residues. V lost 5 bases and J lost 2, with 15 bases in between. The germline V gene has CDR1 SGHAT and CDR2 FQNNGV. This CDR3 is CASSPWVDRNYGYTF. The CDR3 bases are TGTGCCAGCAGCCCGTGGGTCGACAGAAACTATGGCTACACCTTC.

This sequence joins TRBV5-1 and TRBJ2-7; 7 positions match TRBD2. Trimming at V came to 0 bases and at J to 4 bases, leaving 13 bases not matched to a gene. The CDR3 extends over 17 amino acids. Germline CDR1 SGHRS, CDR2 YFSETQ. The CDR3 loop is CASSLASQRGLNYEQYF. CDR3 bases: TGCGCCAGCAGCTTGGCCTCTCAGCGGGGCCTTAATTACGAGCAGTACTTC.

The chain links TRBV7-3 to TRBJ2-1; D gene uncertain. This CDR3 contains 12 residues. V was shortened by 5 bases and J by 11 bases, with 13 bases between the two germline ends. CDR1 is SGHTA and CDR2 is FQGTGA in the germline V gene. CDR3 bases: TGTGCCAGCAGCGCCATCCTCGGACAGCAGTTCTTC. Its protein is CASSAILGQQFF. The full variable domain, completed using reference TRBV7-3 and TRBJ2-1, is GAGVSQTPSNKVTEKGKYVELRCDPISGHTALYWYRQSLGQGPEFLIYFQGTGAADDSGLPNDRFFAVRPEGSVSTLKIQRTERGDSAVYLCASSAILGQQFFGPGTRLTVL.

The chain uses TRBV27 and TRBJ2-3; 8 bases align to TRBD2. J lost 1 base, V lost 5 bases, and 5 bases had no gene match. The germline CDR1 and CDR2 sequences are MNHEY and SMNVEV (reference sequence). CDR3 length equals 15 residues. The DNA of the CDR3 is TGTGCCAGCAGTACCCTAGCGGGTGGCACAGATACGCAGTATTTT. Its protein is CASSTLAGGTDTQYF.

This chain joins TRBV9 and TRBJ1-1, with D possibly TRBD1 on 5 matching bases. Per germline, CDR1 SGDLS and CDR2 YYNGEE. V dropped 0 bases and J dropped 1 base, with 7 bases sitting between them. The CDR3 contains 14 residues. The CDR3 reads CASSVDGGNTEAFF. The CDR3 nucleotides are TGTGCCAGCAGCGTAGATGGGGGGAACACTGAAGCTTTCTTT.